This T cell receptor (beta chain) was recovered during a study of regulatory T cells in long-lasting Graves disease. Across the whole study: Over-5-year antithyroid drug use with positive TSH receptor antibodies defined persistent Graves' disease in the study.

The CDR3 is 14 residues long. CDR1 and CDR2 (germline): SGHRS, YFSETQ. Construction of the TCR beta libraries employed iRepertoire HTBI primers in conjunction with Arm-PCR of CDR3 regions. TCRdb used MiXCR to reprocess the multiplex PCR reads, holding one entry per CDR3 protein. The sample gives roughly 400,000 distinct CDR3 sequences, about a fifth of which show up once; 20% to 25% is in the top ten. Indicated time point: persistent/refractory GD, antithyroid drugs over 5 years with positive TRAb. From RNA extracted from PBMCs, the TCR library was made. Patients came through an endocrinology department, and that department was in Xi'an, China. The authors drew approximately 9 milliliters of peripheral blood into EDTA tubes. Comment on this clonotype: The junction does not match germline at one end; this may be a read error.

The chain carries TRBV5-1 and TRBJ2-2; a weak D match, TRBD2 (6 bases). This specimen was peripheral blood mononuclear cells (PBMCs), taken when the disease was refractory, from a patient treated with antithyroid drugs. The sequence came from a female donor with Graves disease. DNA for the CDR3: TGTGCCAGCACGGTGGAGGGGAATGCCGGGGAGCTGTTTTTT. Amino acid sequence: CASTVEGNAGELFF.